A selection of T cell receptor beta chains follows, all from one sample in a study of beta chain features in type 1 diabetes. Sequenced by immunoSEQ multiplex PCR; TCRdb stores in-frame clones only, minus some. The table has 330,000 or so clones, 10% to 15% seen once. The sample consisted of naive CD4+ T cells from blood. The source of these receptors is a woman aged 18-30 years with type 1 diabetes. The conserved cysteine and the conserved F or W are not part of the CDR3 here. Each record gives: V gene, J gene, D gene, CDR3 protein. The D gene is left open where the match is weak.

>TRBV5-6|TRBJ2-1|-
ASSLAADEQF
>TRBV28|TRBJ2-7|TRBD1
ASSSHDRDEQY
>TRBV5-1|TRBJ2-1|-
ASSAIGADEQF
>TRBV10-1|TRBJ2-6|-
ALRFSGANVLT
>TRBV28|TRBJ2-5|-
ASSLGSSVLETQY
>TRBV4-2|TRBJ2-3|-
ASSHSRASVGTDTQY
>TRBV11-3|TRBJ2-2|-
ASSPTINLVGELF
>TRBV5-1|TRBJ1-2|-
ASRLQADYGYT
>TRBV23-1|TRBJ1-1|-
ASSQSETSLAEAF
>TRBV2|TRBJ2-7|TRBD2
ASSPTSGDYEQY
>TRBV5-1|TRBJ2-7|TRBD2
ASSLEQGGTYEQY
>TRBV28|TRBJ2-5|-
ASSLRETQY
>TRBV25-1|TRBJ1-1|-
ASSARQVTEAF
>TRBV6-4|TRBJ2-7|-
ASRAGSY
>TRBV2|TRBJ2-7|-
ASSSGPYEQY
>TRBV18|TRBJ2-7|-
ASSPGPEQY
>TRBV27|TRBJ1-5|TRBD1
ATGGTGTEQPQH
>TRBV6-5|TRBJ2-1|TRBD2
ASSSVASGGARQF
>TRBV11-2|TRBJ2-5|-
ASSPRRGSETQY
>TRBV9|TRBJ2-1|TRBD1
ASSVGGQGAGYNEQF
>TRBV23-1|TRBJ2-3|-
ASSLSRKEDTQY
>TRBV7-6|TRBJ2-6|TRBD1
ASSLQGVAANVLT
>TRBV18|TRBJ1-3|TRBD1
ASSPRDSPGNTIY
>TRBV5-1|TRBJ2-2|-
ASRDGTSNTGELF
>TRBV2|TRBJ1-5|TRBD1
ASRTDRVGNQPQH
>TRBV4-3|TRBJ2-3|-
ASSQETPGGQY
>TRBV7-8|TRBJ2-5|-
ASSFLETQY
>TRBV4-3|TRBJ2-7|TRBD1
ASSQAAVGTVSYEQY
>TRBV5-4|TRBJ1-4|-
ASSLTGNEKLF
>TRBV5-1|TRBJ2-7|TRBD1
ASSLTGTEKEQY
>TRBV10-3|TRBJ2-5|-
AISASKETQY
>TRBV19|TRBJ1-5|-
ASSSPIPSGNQPQH
>TRBV7-2|TRBJ2-5|-
ASSQRVRETQY
>TRBV28|TRBJ1-1|-
ASREGNTEAF
>TRBV5-1|TRBJ2-1|TRBD1
ASSLPGQGLAGQF
>TRBV5-1|TRBJ2-3|TRBD2
ASSLDRRGGPDTQY
>TRBV27|TRBJ2-7|-
ASSSPHLTYEQY
>TRBV15|TRBJ2-7|TRBD2
ATSRGGLALYEQY
>TRBV30|TRBJ2-3|-
AWDRSTDTQY
>TRBV30|TRBJ2-3|TRBD2
AWSVRRTSGTLDTQY
>TRBV7-2|TRBJ2-7|-
ASSLQNLYEQY
>TRBV5-1|TRBJ1-5|-
ASSAGEDQPQH
>TRBV11-2|TRBJ1-1|-
ASSLDGRGTEAF
>TRBV2|TRBJ2-7|TRBD2
ASTGLAGGLN
>TRBV5-4|TRBJ2-5|TRBD2
ASSQGLAAETQY
>TRBV6-4|TRBJ2-3|-
ASSDSVGATDTQY
>TRBV5-4|TRBJ2-1|-
ASSLDYSEQF
>TRBV5-4|TRBJ2-2|TRBD2
ASKLAGVTGELF
>TRBV7-9|TRBJ2-2|TRBD2
ASSSPGLAAGELF
>TRBV6-5|TRBJ1-1|-
ASSYGPGRTEAF
>TRBV19|TRBJ2-6|TRBD1
ASSTGTGGPGANVLT
>TRBV18|TRBJ2-5|TRBD2
ASSERGAQETQY
>TRBV9|TRBJ1-2|-
ASSVGKGVGGYT
>TRBV9|TRBJ2-2|-
ASSVDSRTGELF
>TRBV28|TRBJ1-2|-
ASSLQDYGYT
>TRBV9|TRBJ2-7|TRBD1
ASSEQGGVGYEQY
>TRBV5-4|TRBJ2-3|-
ASSSDTSTQY
>TRBV7-2|TRBJ2-7|TRBD2
ASSLGLAGAYEQY
>TRBV6-5|TRBJ1-1|-
ASAQGRQAF